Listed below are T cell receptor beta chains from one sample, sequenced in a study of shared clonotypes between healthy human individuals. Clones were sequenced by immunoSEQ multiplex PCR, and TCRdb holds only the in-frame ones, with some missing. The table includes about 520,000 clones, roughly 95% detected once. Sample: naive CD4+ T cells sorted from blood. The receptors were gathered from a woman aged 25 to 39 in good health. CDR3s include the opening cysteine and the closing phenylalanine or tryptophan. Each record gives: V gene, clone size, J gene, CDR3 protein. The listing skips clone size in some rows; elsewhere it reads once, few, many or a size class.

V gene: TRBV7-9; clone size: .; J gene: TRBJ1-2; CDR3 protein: CASSLEVGYTF
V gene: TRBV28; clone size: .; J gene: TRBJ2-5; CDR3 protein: CASSLPRGVEETQYF
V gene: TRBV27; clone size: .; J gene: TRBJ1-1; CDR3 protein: CASSLSMDRGDTEAFF
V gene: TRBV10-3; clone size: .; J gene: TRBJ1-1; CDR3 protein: CAISDPGTGITEAFF
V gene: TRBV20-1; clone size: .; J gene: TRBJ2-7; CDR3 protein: CSAREGLAVYF
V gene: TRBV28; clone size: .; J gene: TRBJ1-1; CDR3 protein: CASGPGGGTETFF
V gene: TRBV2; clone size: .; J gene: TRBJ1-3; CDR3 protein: CASSESQDTIYF
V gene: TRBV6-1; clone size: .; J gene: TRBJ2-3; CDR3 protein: CASSGASGRTFLPTDTQYF
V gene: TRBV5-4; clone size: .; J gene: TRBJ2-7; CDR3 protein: CASSSEFPYEQYF
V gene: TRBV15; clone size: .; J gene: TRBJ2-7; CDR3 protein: CATSRDSGTGSEQYF
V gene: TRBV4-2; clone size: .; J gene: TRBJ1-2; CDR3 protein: CASSQLLDMRHYGYTF
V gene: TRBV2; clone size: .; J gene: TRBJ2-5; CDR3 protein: CASTGGGETQYF
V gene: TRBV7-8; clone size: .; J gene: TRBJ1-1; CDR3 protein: CASSSRRGLSNTEAFF
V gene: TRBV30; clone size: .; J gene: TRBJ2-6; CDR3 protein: CAGRDNSGANVLTF
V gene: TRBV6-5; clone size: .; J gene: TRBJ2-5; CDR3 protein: CASSYSYQETQYF
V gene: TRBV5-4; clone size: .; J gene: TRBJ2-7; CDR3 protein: CASSAWDREYEQYF
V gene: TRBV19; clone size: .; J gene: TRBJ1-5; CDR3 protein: CASSTGQGTPLNQPQHF
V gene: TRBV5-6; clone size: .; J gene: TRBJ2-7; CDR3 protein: CASSSGTSGRGYEQYF
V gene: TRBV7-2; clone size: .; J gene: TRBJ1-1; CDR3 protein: CASSLTGQPSSGTEAFF
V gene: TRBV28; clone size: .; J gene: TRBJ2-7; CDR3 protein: CASRHTGRASGGREQYF
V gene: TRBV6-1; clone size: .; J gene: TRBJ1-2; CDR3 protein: CASDSGQRYGYTF
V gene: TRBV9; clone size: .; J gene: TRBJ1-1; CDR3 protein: CASRAGLVSTEAFF
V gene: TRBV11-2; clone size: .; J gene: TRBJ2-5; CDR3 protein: CASSHLGALETQYF
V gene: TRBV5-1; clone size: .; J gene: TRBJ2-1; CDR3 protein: CASSLAGSGSTHEQFF
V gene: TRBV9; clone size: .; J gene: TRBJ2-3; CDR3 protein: CASSRQGLNTDTQYF
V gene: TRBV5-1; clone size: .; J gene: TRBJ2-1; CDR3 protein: CASSSGVLAGDEQFF
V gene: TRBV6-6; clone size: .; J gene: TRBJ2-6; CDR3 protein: CASSRGLGANVLTF
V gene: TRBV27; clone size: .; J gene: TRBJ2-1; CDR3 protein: CASSSPGHRREQFF
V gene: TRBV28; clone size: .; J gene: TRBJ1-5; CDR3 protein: CASSLDGSPISNQPQHF
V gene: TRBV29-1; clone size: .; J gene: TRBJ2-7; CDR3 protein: CSDKPLAGGRYEQYF
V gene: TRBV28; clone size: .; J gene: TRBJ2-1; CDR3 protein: CASRSEGSGRGNEQFF
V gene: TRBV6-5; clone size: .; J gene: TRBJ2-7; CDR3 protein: CASSYSRRDGSYEQYF
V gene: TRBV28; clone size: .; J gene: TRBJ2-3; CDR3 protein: CASSLGAGGAMRTDTQYF
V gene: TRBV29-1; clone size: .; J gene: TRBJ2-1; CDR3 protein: CSVDPTYNEQFF
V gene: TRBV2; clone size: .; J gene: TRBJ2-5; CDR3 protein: CASRGDPHVEQYF
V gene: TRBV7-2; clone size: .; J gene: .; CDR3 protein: CASSDRQGVVYEQYF
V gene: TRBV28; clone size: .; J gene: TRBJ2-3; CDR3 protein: CASSLASGSGTDTQYF
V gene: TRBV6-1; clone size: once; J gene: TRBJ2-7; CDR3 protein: CASSAGPGTENEQYF
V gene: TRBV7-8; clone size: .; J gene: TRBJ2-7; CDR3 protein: CASSGSGKGEYEQYF
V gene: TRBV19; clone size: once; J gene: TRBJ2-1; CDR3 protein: CASSSKAGGKLEQFF
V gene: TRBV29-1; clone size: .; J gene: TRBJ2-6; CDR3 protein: CSVVQGSTGANVLTF
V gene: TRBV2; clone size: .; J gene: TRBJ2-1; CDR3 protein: CASRDRAYNEQFF
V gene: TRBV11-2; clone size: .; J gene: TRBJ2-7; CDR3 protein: CASSRTGGTGLIEQYF
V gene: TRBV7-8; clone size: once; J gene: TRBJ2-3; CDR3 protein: CASSLVGVLRTDTQYF
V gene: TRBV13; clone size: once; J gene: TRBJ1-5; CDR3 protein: CASSLGSNQPQHF